This TCR beta chain was retrieved from a study of shared T cell receptors in the human thymus (dated by TCRdb to 2020 to 2022). Background on the whole study: The study examined how self-reactive, shared T-cell receptor alpha chains are generated in the human thymus.

The CDR3, from cysteine to phenylalanine, totals 16 residues. Just the 48-base CDR3 DNA is kept, in frame starting at base 1. Reading the germline V gene (reference sequence) gives CDR1 MNHEY and CDR2 SMNVEV. Trimming leaves V shorter by 5 bases and J shorter by 2 bases, with the junction holding 9 bases beyond the gene matches. The method behind the library was the immunoSEQ multiplex PCR assay. As stored in TCRdb, this immuneACCESS dataset retains in-frame rearrangements with V and J assigned. A fraction of the clones does not appear; measured against another copy, unresolved V genes explain less than half of the discrepancy, and the remainder lacks a known reason. Counted in this sample were 650,000 to 950,000 clones; approximately 85% of them appeared once. The ten largest account for 0.0095% to 0.011% of the sample. Of note for this clone: The target of this receptor is not known. Nothing much larger sits one base from this clone, and base qualities are not available.

These data were likewise used in another study, on human thymus T cells. The other study reports the following: Immunologically healthy infants undergoing open corrective cardiac surgery for congenital heart defects in Finland were used as donors. Thymus tissue was collected as surgical resects that were removed during corrective cardiac surgery. Usage of V and J gene segments appeared to be biased in both the thymic and the peripheral blood repertoires. The related research found that thymic TCR repertoires overlapped highly between unrelated individuals. The study characterized TCR alpha and beta repertoires from fewer than ten infant thymus samples and a few related peripheral blood samples. The infant donors were about 6 to 250 days old, and the cohort included over 5 males and two females. Thymocytes were released mechanically from tissue and stored at -70 °C as pellets of roughly 9.5-32 million cells. A QIAsymphony instrument was used to extract genomic DNA from frozen cell pellets. Using the immunoSEQ multiplex PCR assay, the TCRB and TCRAD loci were amplified from a standardized quantity of quality-controlled genomic DNA. The amplicons covered the V(D)J region and were long enough to include the CDR3 and to identify the V and J genes. The amplicons were sequenced on an Illumina platform via the commercial immunoSEQ service. Primer bias and sequencing errors were corrected as previously described, and TCRAD and TCRB were defined on the basis of the IMGT database. The repertoires were analysed using immunoSEQ Analyzer 3.0 and VDJTools for basic statistics, V/J segment usage, diversity estimates, rarefaction and pairwise overlap. Chao1, ChaoE, Efron-Thisted, Shannon and inverse Simpson indices were used to estimate diversity, which was also estimated on datasets down-sampled to the smallest sample. Repertoire overlap used strict matching of CDR3 nucleotide sequence, V gene and J gene, with Jaccard-based multidimensional scaling clustering. On average, thymus samples gave 750,000 to 1,000,000 unique TCRB clonotypes, whereas blood samples gave around 84,000.

The sequence was collected from a girl in the first two years of life with a congenital heart defect. Donor details come from another sample of the same person, matched by shared clones. The rearranged chain carries TRBV27 and TRBJ2-1, and 7 junctional nucleotides match TRBD2. Sequenced sample: thymocytes. CDR3 loop: CASSLLAEKTYNEQFF. The DNA sequence reads TGTGCCAGCAGTCTCCTAGCGGAGAAAACCTACAATGAGCAGTTCTTC.